The clone carrying this T cell receptor (beta chain) was detected only once. Its antigen is still unknown. The length of the CDR3 is 13 residues. Trimming left V 6 bases short and J 6 bases short, with 14 bases between. Sequencing used immunoSEQ multiplex PCR; TCRdb keeps in-frame clones, though not all of them. The sample contains some 150,000 clones, more than 75% of which appear only once. This sample is drawn from a study of T cell responses to AZD1222 COVID-19 vaccine. Study-level findings and limits: Epitopes outside B.1.351 and B.1.1.7 mutated regions reportedly drew nearly half of spike TCRs.

The receptor was derived from an adult in good health. This specimen was peripheral blood, taken on day 0 of AZD1222 vaccination. The chain is built from TRBV12-3 or TRBV12-4 and TRBJ1-2; D gene unclear. The CDR3 DNA is TGTGCCAGCAGGGGAGACGCCGGTGATGGCTACACCTTC. As protein: CASRGDAGDGYTF.